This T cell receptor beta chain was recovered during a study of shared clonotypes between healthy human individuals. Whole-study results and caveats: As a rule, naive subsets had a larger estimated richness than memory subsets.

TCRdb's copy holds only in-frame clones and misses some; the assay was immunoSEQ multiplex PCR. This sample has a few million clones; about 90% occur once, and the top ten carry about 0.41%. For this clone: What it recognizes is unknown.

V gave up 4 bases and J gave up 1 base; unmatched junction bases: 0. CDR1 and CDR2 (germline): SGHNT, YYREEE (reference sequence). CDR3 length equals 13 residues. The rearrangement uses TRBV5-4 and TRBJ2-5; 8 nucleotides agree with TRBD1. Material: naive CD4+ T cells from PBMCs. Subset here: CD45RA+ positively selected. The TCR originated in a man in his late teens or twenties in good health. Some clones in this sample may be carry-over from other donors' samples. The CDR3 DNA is TGTGCCAGCAGCCAGGGGGCCCAAGAGACCCAGTACTTC. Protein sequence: CASSQGAQETQYF.